Listed below are T cell receptor beta chains from one sample, sequenced in a study of blood T cell repertoires in COVID-19. Sequencing used immunoSEQ multiplex PCR; TCRdb keeps in-frame clones, though not all of them. The profile covers 200,000 or so clones, with approximately 84% appearing a single time and about 2.3% taken by the ten largest. The specimen was peripheral blood. These receptors were obtained from a woman in her fifties or sixties with acute or convalescent COVID-19. The CDR3 runs from the conserved cysteine through the conserved F or W. D genes are given only for firm matches. Size is stated for part of the rows, as once, few or many counts, or as a class when the clone is expanded.

abundance	v_gene	j_gene	d_gene	CDR3nt	CDR3aa
-	TRBV5-1	TRBJ1-6	-	TGCGCCAGCAGCTTCCTACAGAATTCACCCCTCCACTTT	CASSFLQNSPLHF
-	TRBV27	TRBJ1-2	-	TGTGCCAGCAGTCGACACCGGTCTGACAGACACTATGGCTACACCTTC	CASSRHRSDRHYGYTF
-	TRBV9	TRBJ2-7	-	TGTGCCAGCAGCGTAGGATTAGCAGGGGAAGTGCAGTACTTC	CASSVGLAGEVQYF
-	TRBV27	TRBJ2-1	-	TGTGCCAGCAGTTTATTGGGGGGAAATGAGCAGTTCTTC	CASSLLGGNEQFF
-	TRBV6-5	TRBJ2-3	TRBD1	TGTGCCAGCAGCCTCCGGACAGGGCTGACAGATACGCAGTATTTT	CASSLRTGLTDTQYF
-	TRBV11-2	TRBJ2-1	TRBD2	TGTGCCAGCAGCTTAAGGGGACTAGCGGGGGAAAGCTCCTACAATGAGCAGTTCTTC	CASSLRGLAGESSYNEQFF
-	TRBV5-1	TRBJ1-2	TRBD1	TGCGCCAGCAGCCACGGACAGGGCATCGACGGCTACACCTTC	CASSHGQGIDGYTF
-	TRBV7-8	TRBJ1-5	-	TGTGCCAGCAGCCTATCGGGAGCGATTGAGGATCAGCCCCAGCATTTT	CASSLSGAIEDQPQHF
-	TRBV2	TRBJ1-1	TRBD1	TGTGCCAGCAGTGAATTGGGACAGAAGAACACTGAAGCTTTCTTT	CASSELGQKNTEAFF
-	TRBV5-6	TRBJ2-4	TRBD2	TGTGCCAGCAGCTCACTAGCGGGGAACAAAAACATTCAGTACTTC	CASSSLAGNKNIQYF
-	TRBV7-2	TRBJ1-4	TRBD1	TGTGCCAGCAGCGACGCGACAGGGTTGACGAAAAAACTGTTTTTT	CASSDATGLTKKLFF
-	TRBV12-3/TRBV12-4	TRBJ1-1	-	TGTGCCAGCAGTTTACTTCAGGACACTGAAGCTTTCTTT	CASSLLQDTEAFF
-	TRBV6-2/TRBV6-3	TRBJ1-5	-	TGTGCCAGCAGTTACCCGGGGAATCAGCCCCAGCATTTT	CASSYPGNQPQHF
-	TRBV27	TRBJ1-2	TRBD1	TGTGCCAGCAGTCTGACAGGGAGAAGCGGCTACACCTTC	CASSLTGRSGYTF
-	TRBV27	TRBJ1-1	-	TGTGCCAGCAGTTTGAGGTCGGACACTGAAGCTTTCTTT	CASSLRSDTEAFF
-	TRBV7-6	TRBJ1-4	-	TGTGCCAGCAGCTTAGGTCAGGCAACTAATGAAAAACTGTTTTTT	CASSLGQATNEKLFF
-	TRBV6-1	TRBJ2-3	-	TGTGCCAGCAGTGAAGGGGGCGGGGGCTTCACAGATACGCAGTATTTT	CASSEGGGGFTDTQYF
-	TRBV5-6	TRBJ2-1	TRBD2	TGTGCCAGCAGCGGACCTAGCGGGGGGACCGTAATCAATGAGCAGTTCTTC	CASSGPSGGTVINEQFF
-	TRBV30	TRBJ1-4	-	TGTGCCTGGGTCACGGGGGTGGAGGAAAAACTGTTTTTT	CAWVTGVEEKLFF
-	TRBV18	TRBJ2-7	-	TGTGCCAGCTCACCACATGCGGAACCCCGCCACGAGCAGTACTTC	CASSPHAEPRHEQYF
once	TRBV27	TRBJ1-5	-	TGTGCCAGCACAACTCATAATCAGCCCCAGCATTTT	CASTTHNQPQHF
-	TRBV3-1/TRBV3-2	TRBJ2-7	TRBD2	TGTGCCAGCAGCCAAAGGCTTGGCGGGGGGTTATCCTCCGAGCAGTACTTC	CASSQRLGGGLSSEQYF
-	TRBV6-5	TRBJ1-2	-	TGTGCCAGCAAGTTGGGAGTTAACTATGGCTACACCTTC	CASKLGVNYGYTF
once	TRBV21-1	TRBJ1-1	-	TGTGCCAGCAGCCTCAGGGAAGGTTCGGGAGGCACTGAAGCTTTCTTT	CASSLREGSGGTEAFF
-	TRBV5-1	TRBJ1-1	-	TGCGCCAGCAGCTTGTTAGACATGAACACTGAAGCTTTCTTT	CASSLLDMNTEAFF
-	TRBV5-6	TRBJ2-6	-	TGTGCCAGCAGGAGGTCTGGGGCCAACGTCCTGACTTTC	CASRRSGANVLTF
-	TRBV13	TRBJ1-3	TRBD1	TGTGCCAGCAGCTTAGGGACAGGGGGCCCGGGGATTGGAAACACCATATATTTT	CASSLGTGGPGIGNTIYF
few	TRBV27	TRBJ2-7	TRBD2	TGTGCCAGCAGTTTAGGCGGCGGGGGGGTCTCCTACGAGCAGTACTTC	CASSLGGGGVSYEQYF
few	TRBV6-6	TRBJ2-7	-	TGTGCCAGCTCCCCCAGGCGCTTAGACTCCTACGAGCAGTACTTC	CASSPRRLDSYEQYF
-	TRBV5-1	TRBJ1-2	-	TGCGCCAGCAGCTTCGGACAGACAAACTATGGCTACACCTTC	CASSFGQTNYGYTF
once	TRBV24-1	TRBJ2-3	TRBD2	TGTGCCACGAAAAAGCGGGGGGTCACAGATACGCAGTATTTT	CATKKRGVTDTQYF
-	TRBV3-1/TRBV3-2	TRBJ1-1	TRBD1	TGTGCCAGCAGCCAACAGTCAGGGGGCGCAGGTTCTGAAGCTTTCTTT	CASSQQSGGAGSEAFF
-	TRBV7-8	TRBJ2-5	TRBD2	TGTGCCAGCTCTCTGTCAGGACAACTAGCGGGGGGTCCTGACTATCTAGAGACCCAGTACTTC	CASSLSGQLAGGPDYLETQYF
-	TRBV6-5	TRBJ1-1	-	TGTGCCAGCTCCTATGGGGGCTCGCACACTGAAGCTTTCTTT	CASSYGGSHTEAFF
-	TRBV11-2	TRBJ2-3	TRBD2	TGTGCCAGCAGCTTAGTAGCGGGGGGGCGAACAGATACGCAGTATTTT	CASSLVAGGRTDTQYF
-	TRBV19	TRBJ2-4	TRBD2	TGTGCCAGTAGTTCCATAGCGGGGGAGCTAGCCAAAAACATTCAGTACTTC	CASSSIAGELAKNIQYF
-	TRBV5-6	TRBJ1-2	TRBD1	TGTGCCAGCAGCTCGGACAGGAAAGACGGCTACACCTTC	CASSSDRKDGYTF
-	TRBV12-3/TRBV12-4	TRBJ2-1	-	TGTGCCAGCAACACGAATTCGGGTCATGAGCAGTTCTTC	CASNTNSGHEQFF
-	TRBV9	TRBJ2-7	TRBD1	TGTGCCAGCAGCCCTCTCTTAGGGACAGGACCCTACGAGCAGTACTTC	CASSPLLGTGPYEQYF
-	TRBV15	TRBJ1-5	-	TGTGCCACCAGCAGAGGACGGGATAGCAATCAGCCCCAGCATTTT	CATSRGRDSNQPQHF
many	TRBV5-5	TRBJ2-7	TRBD1	TGTGCCAGCAGCCTGGTACTGAGACAGGGGGCAAGCGAGCAGTACTTC	CASSLVLRQGASEQYF
few	TRBV9	TRBJ1-1	-	TGTGCCAGCAGCAAAGGACCAGGGGTCTCAACTGAAGCTTTCTTT	CASSKGPGVSTEAFF
-	TRBV5-6	TRBJ2-6	TRBD2	TGTGCCAGCAGCCTTGGGGGGGCTGGGGCCAACGTCCTGACTTTC	CASSLGGAGANVLTF
-	TRBV6-6	TRBJ1-2	TRBD1	TGTGCCAGCAGTAATAGTGGGACAGCCTATGGCTACACCTTC	CASSNSGTAYGYTF
-	TRBV13	TRBJ2-1	TRBD1	TGTGCCAGCAGCTTATGGAGACAGGGGGACTACAATGAGCAGTTCTTC	CASSLWRQGDYNEQFF
-	TRBV6-5	TRBJ2-7	TRBD1	TGTGCCAGCAACCGGGACAGAACGTCCGAGCAGTACTTC	CASNRDRTSEQYF
-	TRBV30	TRBJ1-2	TRBD1	TGTGCCTGGAGTGCTTGGACAGGGTTAGGAGGCTACACCTTC	CAWSAWTGLGGYTF
-	TRBV24-1	TRBJ2-1	-	TGTGCCACCAATCAAGAGACAGCGTTTGATAATGAGCAGTTCTTC	CATNQETAFDNEQFF
once	TRBV19	TRBJ1-1	-	TGTGCCAGTAGTATTGGAGGTATGAACACTGAAGCTTTCTTT	CASSIGGMNTEAFF
-	TRBV27	TRBJ1-5	TRBD1	TGTGCCAGCAGTTTCACAGGGGGACATCAGCCCCAGCATTTT	CASSFTGGHQPQHF
-	TRBV9	TRBJ2-7	-	TGTGCCAGCAGCGTAGAAGCTAGTCTTGCCTACGAGCAGTACTTC	CASSVEASLAYEQYF
-	TRBV5-4	TRBJ1-1	-	TGTGCCAGCAGCCGGGGAGGGGTGGACACTGAAGCTTTCTTT	CASSRGGVDTEAFF
-	TRBV28	TRBJ1-1	TRBD1	TGTGCCAGCAGGACAGGGGTCAACACTGAAGCTTTCTTT	CASRTGVNTEAFF
once	TRBV15	TRBJ2-2	-	TGTGCCACCAGCAGAGGCACTTGGACCGGGGAGCTGTTTTTT	CATSRGTWTGELFF
-	TRBV5-1	TRBJ2-1	-	TGCGCCAGCAGCTCGGGTTTATTCCCGGGAGACAATGAGCAGTTCTTC	CASSSGLFPGDNEQFF
-	TRBV2	TRBJ1-2	-	TGTGCCAGCAGTGCAGCTAACTATGGCTACACCTTC	CASSAANYGYTF
-	TRBV5-1	TRBJ2-3	TRBD1	TGCGCCAGCAGCCCGATGACAGGGAGCACAGATACGCAGTATTTT	CASSPMTGSTDTQYF
-	TRBV20-1	TRBJ1-1	-	TGCAGTGTTGCGGGTCTTGAAGCTTTCTTT	CSVAGLEAFF
once	TRBV29-1	TRBJ2-3	TRBD2	TGCAGCGACAGACTAGCGGGCACAGATACGCAGTATTTT	CSDRLAGTDTQYF
-	TRBV2	TRBJ2-5	TRBD2	TGTGCCAGCAGTCTAGCGGGGGGGGAAGAGACCCAGTACTTC	CASSLAGGEETQYF